A selection of T cell receptor beta chains follows, all from one sample in a study of blood T cell repertoires in COVID-19. TCRdb keeps only in-frame clones here, not all; method: immunoSEQ multiplex PCR. The table includes under 300,000 clones, approximately 85% detected once. Sequences were obtained from PBMCs or T cells enriched from blood (not recorded which). The receptors here all came from a woman in her forties or fifties who had been exposed to COVID-19. The CDR3 runs from the conserved cysteine through the conserved F or W. D genes are given only for firm matches. Size is stated for part of the rows, as once, few or many counts, or as a class when the clone is expanded.

D gene	V gene	clone size	J gene	CDR3 DNA	CDR3 protein
NA	TRBV11-2	few	TRBJ1-4	TGTGCCAGCAGCTTGTCCGGGTCCCCTAATGAAAAACTGTTTTTT	CASSLSGSPNEKLFF
NA	TRBV6-5	NA	TRBJ1-1	TGTGCCAGCAGACCCTTAGCGGGGACTGAAGCTTTCTTT	CASRPLAGTEAFF
TRBD1	TRBV28	NA	TRBJ1-5	TGTGCCAGCATACAGGGGACTTTCTATAGCAATCAGCCCCAGCATTTT	CASIQGTFYSNQPQHF
NA	TRBV10-3	NA	TRBJ2-2	TGTGCCATCAGTGAGGGCAGACTGACCGGGGAGCTGTTTTTT	CAISEGRLTGELFF
TRBD1	TRBV7-9	NA	TRBJ2-1	TGTGCCAGCAGCTTCCCGGACAGGGGCCATGAGCAGTTCTTC	CASSFPDRGHEQFF
TRBD1	TRBV10-3	NA	TRBJ1-3	TGTGCCATCAGTGAAGGGGACAGCAAAAGTGGAAACACCATATATTTT	CAISEGDSKSGNTIYF
TRBD1	TRBV5-1	NA	TRBJ1-1	TGCGCCAGCAGCCAGTCATCCCCAGGGGGCCGGGTAGCTTTCTTT	CASSQSSPGGRVAFF
TRBD2	TRBV4-1	NA	TRBJ2-7	TGCGCCAGCAGCCAAGACGCACTAGCGACGGCCTCCTACGAGCAGTACTTC	CASSQDALATASYEQYF
NA	TRBV25-1	NA	TRBJ1-1	TGTGCCAGCAGTCCAGGGACTGCGGCTTTCTTT	CASSPGTAAFF
NA	TRBV3-1/TRBV3-2	NA	TRBJ1-1	TGTGCCAGCAGCCCTGGACAGTTTTTCGAAGCTTTCTTT	CASSPGQFFEAFF
NA	TRBV13	NA	TRBJ1-2	TGTGCCAGCAGGGTAGGAGGGACTATTGATGGCTACACCTTC	CASRVGGTIDGYTF
TRBD1	TRBV28	NA	TRBJ2-1	TGTGCCAGCAGTCAGCACGGGACAGGGCGAAATGAGCAGTTCTTC	CASSQHGTGRNEQFF
NA	TRBV19	NA	TRBJ1-1	TGTGCCAGTAGTATAGGAGAGAACACTGAAGCTTTCTTT	CASSIGENTEAFF
NA	TRBV19	NA	TRBJ1-1	TGTGCCAGTAGTATTGAGGGCACTGAAGCTTTCTTT	CASSIEGTEAFF
NA	TRBV3-1/TRBV3-2	NA	TRBJ1-1	TGTGCCAGCAGCCATTCCCCTGGCAATCCTGAAGCTTTCTTT	CASSHSPGNPEAFF
NA	TRBV12-3/TRBV12-4	NA	TRBJ1-1	TGTGCCAGCAGTGCAGGGCCCCTGGCTTTCTTT	CASSAGPLAFF
NA	TRBV29-1	NA	TRBJ1-4	TGCAGCGTCGTCCGGGGGGGAAAACTGTTTTTT	CSVVRGGKLFF
NA	TRBV7-2	NA	TRBJ2-5	TGTGCCAGCAGCTTAAGCTGGGCCGAAGAGACCCAGTACTTC	CASSLSWAEETQYF
TRBD1	TRBV3-1/TRBV3-2	NA	TRBJ1-6	TGTGCCAGCAGCCCGGACAGGGAGTCTCCTTCCTATAATTCACCCCTCCACTTT	CASSPDRESPSYNSPLHF
NA	TRBV18	NA	TRBJ1-1	TGTGCCAGCGGCAGGGCGAACACTGAAGCTTTCTTT	CASGRANTEAFF
TRBD2	TRBV5-4	NA	TRBJ2-1	TGTGCCAGCAGCTCGGGGGGGCGACTATACAATGAGCAGTTCTTC	CASSSGGRLYNEQFF
NA	TRBV6-5	NA	TRBJ1-5	TGTGCCAGCAGTCCCGGGCCGGGAAATCAGCCCCAGCATTTT	CASSPGPGNQPQHF
NA	TRBV11-2	NA	TRBJ2-7	TGTGCCAGCAGCTTAGTGGGCAGGGCCCCCTACGAGCAGTACTTC	CASSLVGRAPYEQYF
NA	TRBV7-9	NA	TRBJ2-2	TGTGCCAGCAGCTTGACAGGGAACACCGGGGAGCTGTTTTTT	CASSLTGNTGELFF
TRBD1	TRBV28	NA	TRBJ2-1	TGTGCCAGCTTCCGGGACAGGGTGGGCAATGAGCAGTTCTTC	CASFRDRVGNEQFF
TRBD1	TRBV10-3	NA	TRBJ2-3	TGTGCCATCAGTGAGAAGGACAGGGGAGCAGATACGCAGTATTTT	CAISEKDRGADTQYF
NA	TRBV6-2/TRBV6-3	NA	TRBJ1-1	TGTGCCAGCAGTTACGGCCCCCCGGGGACTGAAGCTTTCTTT	CASSYGPPGTEAFF
NA	TRBV19	NA	TRBJ2-5	TGTGCCAGTAGTATAGATCAAGGGAGCCCCCAGTACTTC	CASSIDQGSPQYF
TRBD1	TRBV19	NA	TRBJ2-1	TGTGCCAGTAGTTTCTTACGGGACAGGGGGTTCAATGAGCAGTTCTTC	CASSFLRDRGFNEQFF
NA	TRBV12-5	once	TRBJ1-4	TGTGCTAGTGGTTTGGTACTGAAGGGGGATCTGTCTAATGAAAAACTGTTTTTT	CASGLVLKGDLSNEKLFF
TRBD2	TRBV27	NA	TRBJ2-3	TGTGCCAGCACCACTAGCGGGGGGATCAATACGCAGTATTTT	CASTTSGGINTQYF
TRBD2	TRBV5-1	NA	TRBJ2-7	TGCGCCAGCAGCCTACCTCTAGCGGGGGGACCTAGCGCCTACGAGCAGTACTTC	CASSLPLAGGPSAYEQYF
TRBD2	TRBV10-3	NA	TRBJ2-1	TGTGCCATCAGTGCTGCCAGCCTAGCGGGGGGCAATGAGCAGTTCTTC	CAISAASLAGGNEQFF
TRBD2	TRBV11-2	once	TRBJ2-5	TGTGCCAGCAGCTTCAGCGGGGGTAAAGAGACCCAGTACTTC	CASSFSGGKETQYF
NA	TRBV2	NA	TRBJ1-1	TGTGCCAGCAGTGATAGCACCTGGGCGAGTGGGGAGGACACTGAAGCTTTCTTT	CASSDSTWASGEDTEAFF
TRBD2	TRBV29-1	NA	TRBJ2-7	TGCTACATAGCGGGGGCCCGCTACGAGCAGTACTTC	CYIAGARYEQYF
TRBD2	TRBV6-5	NA	TRBJ2-7	TGTGCCAGCAGCCCGGGGGGAAGCGGGCAGTACTTC	CASSPGGSGQYF
TRBD1	TRBV30	few	TRBJ2-6	TGTGCCTGGAGTACTAAAACAGGGGGCTATATCCTCTCCTCTGGGGCCAACGTCCTGACTTTC	CAWSTKTGGYILSSGANVLTF
NA	TRBV27	NA	TRBJ2-1	TGTGCCAGCAAGGTCAGGGGTCTTTACAATGAGCAGTTCTTC	CASKVRGLYNEQFF
NA	TRBV2	few	TRBJ1-2	TGTGCCAGCGGGAAAGGACTCTATGGCTACACCTTC	CASGKGLYGYTF
NA	TRBV7-2	NA	TRBJ2-7	TGTGCCAGCAGTCAACAGACAGGAACCGAGCAGTACTTC	CASSQQTGTEQYF
NA	TRBV24-1	NA	TRBJ2-2	TGTGCCACCAGTGATTTTTCCCGTGGGGAGCTGTTTTTT	CATSDFSRGELFF
TRBD1	TRBV9	NA	TRBJ1-4	TGTGCCAGCAGCCCCGGGACAGGGGGCACCACAACTAATGAAAAACTGTTTTTT	CASSPGTGGTTTNEKLFF
TRBD1	TRBV13	NA	TRBJ2-7	TGTGCCAGCAGCTTGAGGGACAGGGCAGGCGAGCAGTACTTC	CASSLRDRAGEQYF
TRBD1	TRBV7-9	NA	TRBJ1-1	TGTGCCAGCAGCTTCACAGGGGGCAACACTGAAGCTTTCTTT	CASSFTGGNTEAFF
NA	TRBV6-5	NA	TRBJ1-1	TGTGCCAGCAGTCTACAGGGAAACACTGAAGCTTTCTTT	CASSLQGNTEAFF
TRBD2	TRBV7-2	NA	TRBJ2-3	TGTGCCAGCAGCTTACTAGCGGGGCACACAGATACGCAGTATTTT	CASSLLAGHTDTQYF
TRBD2	TRBV3-1/TRBV3-2	NA	TRBJ2-1	TGTGCCAGCAGCCAGGGCCCAGCGGGGGGGCGGAATGAGCAGTTCTTC	CASSQGPAGGRNEQFF
TRBD1	TRBV2	once	TRBJ1-5	TGTGCCAGCGCCCTGGGACAGCTCAATCAGCCCCAGCATTTT	CASALGQLNQPQHF
TRBD1	TRBV6-5	NA	TRBJ2-1	TGTGCCAGCAGTTCAACAGGGGTTGGTGAGCAGTTCTTC	CASSSTGVGEQFF
NA	TRBV28	NA	TRBJ1-1	TGTGCCAGCAGTTTAGGGGGGAGCACTGAAGCTTTCTTT	CASSLGGSTEAFF
NA	TRBV18	once	TRBJ2-1	TGTGCCAGCTCACCACGCAGGGGACAATCCTACAATGAGCAGTTCTTC	CASSPRRGQSYNEQFF
NA	TRBV12-1	NA	TRBJ2-7	TGTGCCAGCAGCCCCTTAGCGGGGGAGCCGCTCGAGCAGTACTTC	CASSPLAGEPLEQYF
NA	TRBV10-2	NA	TRBJ1-1	TGCGCCACCCAGGGCCTAGGGACTGAAGCTTTCTTT	CATQGLGTEAFF
NA	TRBV19	NA	TRBJ2-2	TGTGCCAGTAGTATAGGACCAGCGACCGGGGAGCTGTTTTTT	CASSIGPATGELFF
NA	TRBV12-3/TRBV12-4	NA	TRBJ1-5	TGTGCCAGCAGACAGAATCCGGATCAGCCCCAGCATTTT	CASRQNPDQPQHF
TRBD2	TRBV20-1	NA	TRBJ2-3	TGCAGTGCTAGTTTGAGACTAGCGGGGTACCGACCAGAAGATACGCAGTATTTT	CSASLRLAGYRPEDTQYF
TRBD1	TRBV5-3	NA	TRBJ1-4	TGTGCCAGAAGCTTTCTCGGGACAGGCGCAAATGAAAAACTGTTTTTT	CARSFLGTGANEKLFF
NA	TRBV28	NA	TRBJ1-4	TGTGCCAGCAGTTTCCTCGACAGGATTGCAACTAATGAAAAACTGTTTTTT	CASSFLDRIATNEKLFF